The 13 T cell receptor beta chains listed next were all sequenced from one sample in a study of cytotoxic CD8 clonotypes in ibrutinib-treated CLL. The protocol was immunoSEQ multiplex PCR, while the TCRdb copy is restricted to in-frame clones and leaves out a portion. Among over 100,000 clones listed, 70% to 90% were seen once. The sequencing used PBMCs, collected after 24 months of ibrutinib treatment. The receptors shown here come from a human donor with chronic lymphocytic leukemia.

The chain joins TRBV7-2 to TRBJ2-5, with D uncertain. The germline gives CDR1 SGHTA, CDR2 FQGNSA. The CDR3 has 12 amino acids. Trimming shortened V by 5 bases and J by 5 bases, and 9 bases separated the two germline ends. CDR3 bases: TGTGCCAGCAGCCAGTTGGGGGAGACCCAGTACTTC. It codes for CASSQLGETQYF. Combining the CDR3 with reference TRBV7-2 and TRBJ2-5 gives the whole variable domain GAGVSQSPSNKVTEKGKDVELRCDPISGHTALYWYRQSLGQGLEFLIYFQGNSAPDKSGLPSDRFSAERTGGSVSTLTIQRTQQEDSAVYLCASSQLGETQYFGPGTRLLVL.

The V call is TRBV18, the J call TRBJ2-7; TRBD1 is a possible D gene (5 bases). The length of the CDR3 is 14 residues. V shed 3 bases and J shed 6 bases, with 15 bases lying between them. Per the germline V gene, CDR1 is KGHSH and CDR2 is LQKENI. The CDR3 reads CASSPSQQVSEQYF. DNA for the CDR3: TGTGCCAGCTCACCTAGTCAACAGGTATCCGAGCAGTACTTC.

This clone was counted once. The gene calls are TRBV29-1 and TRBJ2-1; 7 nucleotides match TRBD1. Germline trimming cut 6 bases from V and 5 bases from J; bases unmatched to any gene: 7. Germline CDR1 SQVTM, CDR2 ANQGSEA. The CDR3 extends over 13 amino acids. Written as DNA, the CDR3 is TGCAGCGTACCCGGGACAGTACACAATGAGCAGTTCTTC. Protein product: CSVPGTVHNEQFF.

This clone qualifies as medium-sized (0.01 to 0.1%). V and J are TRBV14 and TRBJ2-7; the D is unclear. CDR3 length: 12 amino acids. V was shortened by 3 bases and J by 2 bases, with 5 bases between the two germline ends. CDR1 and CDR2 from the germline V gene are SGHDN and FVKESK. The CDR3 DNA reads as TGTGCCAGCAGCCAGCTCACCTACGAGCAGTACTTC. Protein sequence: CASSQLTYEQYF. Full variable domain (missing parts from reference TRBV14 and TRBJ2-7): EAGVTQFPSHSVIEKGQTVTLRCDPISGHDNLYWYRRVMGKEIKFLLHFVKESKQDESGMPNNRFLAERTGGTYSTLKVQPAELEDSGVYFCASSQLTYEQYFGPGTRLTVT.

The rearrangement uses TRBV29-1 and TRBJ2-3, with 7 bases aligning to TRBD2. Germline V gene lookup returns CDR1 SQVTM and CDR2 ANQGSEA. With V trimmed by 5 bases and J by 5 bases, 7 bases remained unmatched. The CDR3 runs 13 residues. CDR3 region: CSVKGRAQDTQYF. DNA of the CDR3: TGCAGCGTTAAGGGGAGGGCGCAAGATACGCAGTATTTT.

This sequence joins TRBV28 and TRBJ1-3; D not resolved. The CDR3 spans 14 residues. The V gene's germline CDR1 is MDHEN and CDR2 SYDVKM. V lost 3 bases and J lost 5, with 11 bases in between. The CDR3 region is CASSFGSSRNTIYF. CDR3 nucleotide sequence: TGTGCCAGCAGTTTTGGCAGTAGCCGAAACACCATATATTTT.

The chain carries TRBV25-1 and TRBJ1-6; 7 bases are a match to TRBD1. Losses at the gene ends were 3 bases for V and 9 bases for J; bases not matched to a gene: 5. CDR3 length: 14 amino acids. Looked up from germline, CDR1 is MGHDK and CDR2 is SYGVNS. The CDR3 nucleotides are TGTGCCAGCAGTGAGACAGGGATAAGTTCACCCCTCCACTTT. Protein sequence: CASSETGISSPLHF.

The chain recombines TRBV5-1 with TRBJ2-1, with a possible D match to TRBD2 (6 bases). Trimming took off 4 bases at V and 7 bases at J, with 12 bases between the two ends. Per the germline V gene, CDR1 is SGHRS and CDR2 is YFSETQ. CDR3 size: 13 residues. The chain's CDR3 is CASSPSTRNEQFF. The CDR3 nucleotides are TGCGCCAGCAGCCCATCGACTAGGAATGAGCAGTTCTTC.

The V call is TRBV19, the J call TRBJ2-1, with TRBD2 matching 9 bases. Trimming took 0 bases from V and 2 from J; bases not matched to a gene: 5. Germline V lookup: CDR1 LNHDA, CDR2 SQIVND (reference sequence). The CDR3 runs to 17 residues. CDR3 amino acids: CASSIEASGVTYNEQFF. DNA for the CDR3: TGTGCCAGTAGTATAGAGGCTAGCGGGGTAACCTACAATGAGCAGTTCTTC.

The CDR3 DNA follows: TGTGCCAGCAGTGATCACAGGGTTAGTGAGCAGTTCTTC. Translating it yields CASSDHRVSEQFF. The V and J genes are TRBV25-1 and TRBJ2-1; weak D call: TRBD1 (6 bases). The germline V gene encodes CDR1 MGHDK and CDR2 SYGVNS. The CDR3 length is 13 residues. Trimming left V 3 bases short and J 9 bases short, with 12 bases between.

The chain carries TRBV18 and TRBJ1-1; D gene ambiguous. The CDR3 spans 15 residues. Per germline, CDR1 KGHSH and CDR2 LQKENI. The V end was cut by 3 bases, the J end by 3 bases, with 14 bases between. This CDR3 is CASSPAVGFYTEAFF. Here the CDR3 DNA reads TGTGCCAGCTCACCGGCGGTTGGGTTTTACACTGAAGCTTTCTTT.

This clone showed up just once. The chain links TRBV29-1 to TRBJ2-1; tentative D call: TRBD1 (5 bases). Trimming took off 6 bases at V and 1 base at J, with 19 bases between the two ends. This CDR3 region has 16 residues. Looked up from germline, CDR1 is SQVTM and CDR2 is ANQGSEA. In DNA, the CDR3 is TGCAGCGTGACTCCGGTAGGGGCTGGTTCCTACAATGAGCAGTTCTTC. This translates into CSVTPVGAGSYNEQFF.

The gene calls are TRBV28 and TRBJ2-3; 9 nucleotides agree with TRBD2. The CDR3 runs 15 residues. J gave up 4 bases and V 4 bases, and 6 bases lay outside the gene matches. The V gene's germline CDR1 is MDHEN and CDR2 SYDVKM. The CDR3 region is CASSSAGTSPDTQYF. In nucleotides, the CDR3 is TGTGCCAGCAGTTCAGCCGGGACTAGCCCAGATACGCAGTATTTT. Full variable domain (rest looked up from reference TRBV28 and TRBJ2-3): DVKVTQSSRYLVKRTGEKVFLECVQDMDHENMFWYRQDPGLGLRLIYFSYDVKMKEKGDIPEGYSVSREKKERFSLILESASTNQTSMYLCASSSAGTSPDTQYFGPGTRLTVL.